This entry lists 7 T cell receptor beta chains sequenced from one sample in a study of T-cell memory formation after mild COVID-19 (dated by TCRdb to about 2021). Library method: 5' RACE. TCRdb shows the sequencer as Illumina NovaSeq 6000. TCRdb applied fastp at Q25 and MiXCR to the public reads, then kept only in-frame beta chains. Each record represents a unique CDR3 protein, reported with the most common genes and DNA among its rows. For this sample there are approximately 150,000 distinct CDR3 sequences; 13% to 15% appear just once. The ten biggest clones cover roughly 15% of the sample. The sample consisted of PBMCs or a T cell subset sorted from them (not recorded which). These receptors came from an adult woman who had mild COVID-19 (a few samples of this study predate the infection). The sample titles of this study are shuffled in the database, so cell type and time point are left out; the donor was told from shared clones.

This clonotype was detected only a few times. This sequence joins TRBV6-6 and TRBJ2-1; D uncertain. The germline V gene has CDR1 MNHNY and CDR2 SVGAGI (reference sequence). The CDR3 totals 11 residues. V shed 5 bases and J shed 9 bases, with 8 bases lying between them. CDR3 residues: CASSNMGEQFF. The CDR3 DNA reads TGTGCCAGCAGTAACATGGGTGAGCAGTTCTTC.

This rearrangement joins TRBV7-3 to TRBJ2-5; tentative D call: TRBD2 (6 bases). V lost 1 base and J lost 4, with 10 bases in between. The CDR3 spans 14 residues. Germline CDR1 SGHTA, CDR2 FQGTGA. CDR3 sequence reads: CASSLNSGGETQYF. In nucleotides, the CDR3 is TGTGCCAGCAGCTTAAATTCCGGGGGAGAGACCCAGTACTTC.

In its sample, this clonotype was seen a few times. The chain carries TRBV11-1 and TRBJ2-1; D not certain. The V gene's germline CDR1 is SGHAT and CDR2 FQDESV (reference sequence). Trimming pared 5 bases from V and 6 bases from J, leaving 11 bases between. The length of the CDR3 is 13 residues. CDR3 DNA: TGTGCCAGCAGCCCCTATGTAACCAATGAGCAGTTCTTC. This gives the protein CASSPYVTNEQFF.

This clonotype was observed a handful of times. The gene calls are TRBV6-6 and TRBJ2-7, with D uncertain. Germline CDR1 and CDR2: MNHNY and SVGAGI (reference sequence). There are 14 residues in the CDR3. Between the trimmed V and J ends, which lost 6 bases and 3 bases, there was a span of 15 bases. CDR3 in DNA: TGTGCCAGCAGCCACCTACACGGAGACTACGAGCAGTACTTC. Encoded protein: CASSHLHGDYEQYF.

This clonotype was recorded at least ten times. The V and J genes are TRBV9 and TRBJ1-2; D uncertain. The CDR3 contains 15 residues. Deletions cut 0 bases from V and 8 bases from J, with 17 bases between. Germline lookup yields CDR1 SGDLS and CDR2 YYNGEE. This CDR3 is CASSVGSDPRGGYTF. Written as DNA, the CDR3 is TGTGCCAGCAGCGTAGGCAGTGACCCAAGAGGGGGCTACACCTTC.

This clonotype was counted a few times. This chain connects TRBV27 to TRBJ2-7; possible D gene TRBD2, 5 bases. Germline V gene lookup returns CDR1 MNHEY and CDR2 SMNVEV (reference sequence). This CDR3 is built from 15 residues. V lost 8 bases, J lost 0 bases, and 17 bases lay in between. The CDR3 here is CASSPRGDVSYEQYF. The CDR3 region has the DNA TGTGCCAGCTCCCCTCGGGGAGACGTCTCCTACGAGCAGTACTTC.

This clonotype has a count of ten or more. The CDR3 protein is CASSHPGQGSYEQYF. The DNA of the CDR3 is TGTGCCAGCAGCCATCCGGGACAGGGCTCCTACGAGCAGTACTTC. The V call is TRBV3-1, the J call TRBJ2-7; 9 bases match TRBD1. CDR1 is LGHDT, CDR2 YNNKEL, per germline (reference sequence). V dropped 3 bases and J dropped 0; count of bases not matched to a gene: 3. CDR3 length equals 15 residues.